Listed below are T cell receptor beta chains from one sample, sequenced in a study of PD-1 blockade in mismatch repair-deficient tumors. Here immunoSEQ multiplex PCR was the method, and the copy in TCRdb shows in-frame clones only, minus some. The sample comprises 100,000 to 150,000 clones, 70% to 90% of which are singletons, and about 13% rests with the top ten. Sequences were derived from peripheral blood, sampled 44 weeks after starting pembrolizumab. The receptors shown here come from an adult with mismatch repair-deficient cancer. Each CDR3 is given with its conserved first and last residue. Fields, in order: D gene, clone size, V gene, CDR3 protein. A D gene is named only where the DNA matches it firmly. Part of the rows lack a size; the others show once, few, many or a class for expanded clones.

. once TRBV7-9 CASSLFEDEQFF
TRBD2 . TRBV4-3 CASSQEGGRRYEQYF
. . TRBV19 CASSPLPSTDTQYF
. . TRBV29-1 CSVAQETQYF
. few TRBV11-2 CASSSINRVSEDEQYF
TRBD1 few TRBV7-8 CASTDRAYEQYF
. . TRBV30 CAYRGPPQELFF
TRBD2 . TRBV10-1 CASSEELAGGPSYNEQFF
. . TRBV27 CASSFHGRGARMNTEAFF
. few TRBV5-1 CASSLGVGEQFF
. . TRBV6-1 CASGVTRTDTQYF
TRBD2 . TRBV11-3 CASSKGTSGQETQYF
. . TRBV4-1 CASSPGDGGLETQYF
. . TRBV18 CASSPGVAGELFF
. . TRBV7-2 CASTSRSHNEQFF
. once TRBV7-9 CASSSGLVGEQYF
. . TRBV4-3 CASSQGRDYEQYF
. . TRBV4-3 CASSPGVFSYEQYF
TRBD1 . TRBV29-1 CSVMVGTVQFF
TRBD2 once TRBV6-5 CASSPGVAGVETQYF
. . TRBV4-2 CASSLLGGGYEQYF
. . TRBV27 CASSLSPPGRATFSYEQYF
TRBD1 . TRBV27 CASSGRQGHYGYTF
TRBD2 . TRBV6-5 CASSPLAGGLYEQYF
. . TRBV30 CAWSELMGGVNTEAFF
TRBD2 . TRBV10-3 CAIGAGNGTSGRGEQYF
. once TRBV5-1 CASSLLADHYNEQFF
. . TRBV7-9 CASSSGRDTYF
. . TRBV27 CASSTETQYF
. . TRBV6-5 CASRGVGNTGELFF
TRBD2 . TRBV11-1 CASSLGSTTSGSGKDTQYF
. . TRBV5-6 CASSLVGHRYTGELFF
. . TRBV5-1 CASSWTIPPDTQYF
TRBD2 . TRBV7-6 CASSLAVLAEETQYF
TRBD1 . TRBV6-6 CASSYSRTGRYTEAFF
. . TRBV11-3 CASSLSRQGLAKNIQYF